Listed below are T cell receptor beta chains from one sample, sequenced in a study of T cells in Graves' hyperthyroidism and ophthalmopathy. TCRdb processed the multiplex PCR reads anew with MiXCR; each CDR3 protein has one entry. The sample lists over 450,000 distinct CDR3 sequences, approximately 15% seen once, with 15% to 20% in the top ten. The sample taken for sequencing was blood. The receptors shown here come from a woman aged 18-35 years with Graves' hyperthyroidism. The CDR3 runs from the conserved cysteine through the conserved F or W. A D gene is named only where the DNA matches it firmly. A clone size is listed for some rows: how often the clone was seen (once, few, many), or a class if it is expanded.

cdr3_aa cdr3_nt j_call clone_size d_call v_call
CASGGGQPQHF TGTGCCAGCGGGGGGGGCCAGCCCCAGCATTTT TRBJ1-5 many - TRBV12-3/TRBV12-4
CASSGVVRDRGVHSGNTIYF TGTGCCAGCAGTGGCGTTGTGAGAGACAGGGGGGTCCACTCTGGAAACACCATATATTTT TRBJ1-3 - TRBD1 TRBV2
CASSASGEWNTIYF TGTGCCAGCAGCGCTTCTGGAGAATGGAACACCATATATTTT TRBJ1-3 few - TRBV9
CAIRTGVYGYTF TGTGCCATCCGGACAGGGGTCTATGGCTACACCTTC TRBJ1-2 many TRBD1 TRBV10-3
CASSPLQTSGSTDTQYF TGTGCCAGCTCACCTCTTCAGACTAGCGGGTCCACAGATACGCAGTATTTT TRBJ2-3 - TRBD2 TRBV18
CASSLGRTSGRGVPDTQYF TGTGCCAGCAGCTTGGGCCGGACTAGCGGGAGAGGTGTCCCAGATACGCAGTATTTT TRBJ2-3 - TRBD2 TRBV5-8
CASSLNQVPSYEQYF TGTGCCAGCAGTTTGAACCAGGTACCTTCCTACGAGCAGTACTTC TRBJ2-7 many - TRBV12-3/TRBV12-4
CSVQDSPHLYEQYF TGCAGTGTCCAGGATTCACCCCATCTCTACGAGCAGTACTTC TRBJ2-7 few - TRBV20-1
CASGMDRENNEQFF TGTGCCAGCGGCATGGACAGGGAGAACAATGAGCAGTTCTTC TRBJ2-1 - TRBD1 TRBV11-3
CASSFGKGTYEQYF TGTGCCAGCAGCTTTGGGAAAGGAACCTACGAGCAGTACTTC TRBJ2-7 few - TRBV13
CASSQILSDYGYTF TGTGCCAGCAGCCAAATACTTAGCGACTATGGCTACACCTTC TRBJ1-2 many - TRBV14
CSARRDTANTIYF TGCAGTGCCCGCCGGGACACCGCGAACACCATATATTTT TRBJ1-3 many - TRBV20-1
CASSQDPSGEQYF TGTGCCAGCAGCCAAGATCCTAGCGGCGAGCAGTACTTC TRBJ2-7 few TRBD2 TRBV4-2